This T cell receptor (beta chain) was identified during a study of radiotherapy plus CTLA-4 blockade in lung cancer. About the research overall: Disease control was present in 30% to 40% of patients, and objective responses in less than 20%.

Here immunoSEQ multiplex PCR was the method, and the copy in TCRdb shows in-frame clones only, minus some. The table has 90,000 to 100,000 clones, roughly 74% seen once. The CDR3 consists of 14 residues. V dropped 6 bases and J dropped 8 bases, with 19 bases sitting between them. CDR1 MDHEN and CDR2 SYDVKM come from the germline V gene. This clone has just one count. The study treated chemo-refractory metastatic non-small-cell lung cancer patients with focal radiation plus ipilimumab CTLA-4 blockade. This sample comprised peripheral blood, obtained from a patient treated with radiotherapy plus ipilimumab. The chain couples TRBV28 to TRBJ1-2; TRBD1 is a possible D gene (6 bases). The sequence was obtained from a human donor with non-small cell lung cancer who had a partial response to radiotherapy plus ipilimumab. Some clones in this sample may be carry-over from other donors' samples. CDR3 amino acids: CASSLGGGAGGYTF. The CDR3 bases are TGTGCCAGCAGCCTCGGTGGGGGGGCGGGAGGCTACACCTTC.